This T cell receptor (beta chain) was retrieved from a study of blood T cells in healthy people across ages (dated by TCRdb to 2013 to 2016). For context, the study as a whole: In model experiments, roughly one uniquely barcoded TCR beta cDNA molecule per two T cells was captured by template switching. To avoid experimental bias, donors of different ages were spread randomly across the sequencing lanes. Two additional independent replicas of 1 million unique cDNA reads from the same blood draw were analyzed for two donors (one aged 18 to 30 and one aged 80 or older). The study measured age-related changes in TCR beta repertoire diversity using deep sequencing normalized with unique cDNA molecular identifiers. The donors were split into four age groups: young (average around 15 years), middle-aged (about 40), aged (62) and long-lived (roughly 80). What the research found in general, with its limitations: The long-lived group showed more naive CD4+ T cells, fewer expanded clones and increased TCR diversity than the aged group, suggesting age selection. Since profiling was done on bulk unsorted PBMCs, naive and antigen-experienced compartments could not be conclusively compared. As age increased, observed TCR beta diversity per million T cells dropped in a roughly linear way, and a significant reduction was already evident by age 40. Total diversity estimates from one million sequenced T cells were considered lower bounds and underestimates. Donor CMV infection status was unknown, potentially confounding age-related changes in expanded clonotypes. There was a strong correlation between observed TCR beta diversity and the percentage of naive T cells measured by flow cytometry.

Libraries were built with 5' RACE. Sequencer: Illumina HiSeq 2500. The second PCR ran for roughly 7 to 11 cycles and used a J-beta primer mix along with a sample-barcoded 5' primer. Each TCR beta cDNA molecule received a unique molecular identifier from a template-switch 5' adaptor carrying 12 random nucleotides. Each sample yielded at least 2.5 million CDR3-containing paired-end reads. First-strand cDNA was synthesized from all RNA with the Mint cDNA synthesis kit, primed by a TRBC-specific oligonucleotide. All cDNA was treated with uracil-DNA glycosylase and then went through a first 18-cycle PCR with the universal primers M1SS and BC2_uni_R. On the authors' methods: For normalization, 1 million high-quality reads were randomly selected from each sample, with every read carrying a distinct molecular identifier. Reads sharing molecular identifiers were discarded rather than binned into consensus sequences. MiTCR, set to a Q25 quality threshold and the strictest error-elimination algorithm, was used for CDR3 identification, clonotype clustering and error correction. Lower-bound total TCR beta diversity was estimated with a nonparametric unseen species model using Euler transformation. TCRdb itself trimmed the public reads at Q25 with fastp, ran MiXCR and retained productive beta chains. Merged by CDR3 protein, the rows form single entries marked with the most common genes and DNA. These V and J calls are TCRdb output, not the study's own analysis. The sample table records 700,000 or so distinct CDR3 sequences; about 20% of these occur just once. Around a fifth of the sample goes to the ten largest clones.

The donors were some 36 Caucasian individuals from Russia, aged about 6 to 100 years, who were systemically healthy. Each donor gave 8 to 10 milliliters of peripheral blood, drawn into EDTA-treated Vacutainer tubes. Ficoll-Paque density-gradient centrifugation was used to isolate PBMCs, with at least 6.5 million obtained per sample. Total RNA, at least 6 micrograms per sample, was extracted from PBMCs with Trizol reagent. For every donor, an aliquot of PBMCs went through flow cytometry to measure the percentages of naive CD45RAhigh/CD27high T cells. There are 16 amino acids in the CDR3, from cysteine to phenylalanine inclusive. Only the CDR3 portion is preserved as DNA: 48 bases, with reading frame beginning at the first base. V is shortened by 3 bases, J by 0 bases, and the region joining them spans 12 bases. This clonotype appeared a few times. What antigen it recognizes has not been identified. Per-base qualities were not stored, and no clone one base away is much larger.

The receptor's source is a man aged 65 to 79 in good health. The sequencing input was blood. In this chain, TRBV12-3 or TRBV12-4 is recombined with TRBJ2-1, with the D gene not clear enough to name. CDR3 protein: CASSFFPTSSYNEQFF. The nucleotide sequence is TGTGCCAGCAGTTTTTTTCCGACCAGCTCCTACAATGAGCAGTTCTTC.